This TCR beta chain stems from a study of graft-versus-host responses after intestinal transplantation. Study-level findings and limits: Subjects displaying graft-donor T cell macrochimerism possessed elevated graft-versus-host to host-versus-graft clonal ratios inside allografts. Researchers found GvH clones in recipient marrow, and some showed up first in ileum or blood. Circulating GvH clone levels at their peak were associated with HvG declines (early post-transplant).

The CDR3 covers 15 residues. The germline CDR1 and CDR2 sequences are LNHDA and SQIVND (reference sequence). V trimming: 5 bases; J trimming: 8 bases; junction bases outside the gene matches: 10. Clones were sequenced by immunoSEQ multiplex PCR, and TCRdb holds only the in-frame ones, with some missing. The repertoire consists of fewer than 65,000 clones, with 80% to 90% occurring once and the leading ten covering approximately 0.56%. Remarks on this clone: Its antigen is unidentified.

This chain uses TRBV19 with TRBJ2-1, with TRBD2 matching over 9 bases. The sequencing used unstimulated CD4+ T cells sorted from spleen or lymph node cells, collected before transplant. The receptor was derived from a human donor who was the organ donor for an intestinal transplant. The CDR3 region is CASSESGLAGDEQFF. The DNA of the CDR3 is TGTGCCAGTAGTGAATCGGGACTAGCTGGCGATGAGCAGTTCTTC.